A selection of T cell receptor beta chains follows, all from one sample in a study of blood T cell repertoires in COVID-19. Assay: immunoSEQ multiplex PCR; the TCRdb copy retains only in-frame clones and omits some. The table has over 600,000 clones, 80% to 90% seen once; the top ten hold under 0.3%. Sequencing input: peripheral blood. These receptors were taken from a woman aged 18-29 years with acute or convalescent COVID-19. Each CDR3 is given with its conserved first and last residue. The D gene is left open where the match is weak. A row's size may be missing; if present it is once, few, many or a size class.

size,D,J,V,CDR3,DNA
-,TRBD1,TRBJ1-2,TRBV7-6,CASSLGQGGSWGYTF,TGTGCCAGCAGCCTAGGACAGGGAGGCTCCTGGGGCTACACCTTC
-,-,TRBJ2-1,TRBV23-1,CASSQSGGASYNEQFF,TGCGCCAGCAGTCAATCTGGCGGGGCGAGCTACAATGAGCAGTTCTTC
-,-,TRBJ2-3,TRBV19,CASSIFSADTQYF,TGTGCCAGTAGTATATTCAGTGCAGATACGCAGTATTTT
-,TRBD1,TRBJ2-7,TRBV23-1,CASPDRVYEQYF,TGCGCCAGCCCAGACAGGGTCTACGAGCAGTACTTC
-,TRBD1,TRBJ2-2,TRBV6-6,CASNRQGANTGELFF,TGTGCCAGCAACCGACAGGGCGCGAACACCGGGGAGCTGTTTTTT
-,TRBD1,TRBJ1-1,TRBV14,CASSQARGQRANTEAFF,TGTGCCAGCAGCCAAGCCAGGGGGCAAAGGGCGAACACTGAAGCTTTCTTT
-,TRBD2,TRBJ2-3,TRBV30,CAWGLAGSDTQYF,TGTGCCTGGGGCCTAGCGGGGTCAGATACGCAGTATTTT
-,-,TRBJ1-2,TRBV29-1,CSVGSRGNYGYTF,TGCAGCGTTGGGTCTCGGGGAAACTATGGCTACACCTTC
-,-,TRBJ1-2,TRBV6-5,CASSNRTYGYTF,TGTGCCAGCAGCAACAGGACCTATGGCTACACCTTC
-,TRBD1,TRBJ1-1,TRBV27,CASSFLPGTGNTEAFF,TGTGCCAGCAGTTTTTTACCCGGGACAGGGAACACTGAAGCTTTCTTT
-,-,TRBJ1-1,TRBV6-6,CASSYPGDTEAFF,TGTGCCAGCAGTTACCCAGGGGACACTGAAGCTTTCTTT
-,-,TRBJ2-7,TRBV28,CASRPRPGIRGGVYEQYF,TGTGCCAGCAGACCGCGCCCCGGAATCAGGGGAGGGGTTTACGAGCAGTACTTC
-,-,TRBJ2-7,TRBV4-1,CASSQVAQGTGEQYF,TGCGCCAGCAGCCAAGTGGCCCAGGGGACGGGCGAGCAGTACTTC
-,-,TRBJ2-7,TRBV11-2,CASSLERAGTYEQYF,TGTGCCAGCAGCTTAGAGAGAGCCGGGACCTACGAGCAGTACTTC
-,TRBD1,TRBJ1-2,TRBV12-3/TRBV12-4,CASSHGQGTAYTF,TGTGCCAGCAGTCACGGACAGGGAACGGCCTACACCTTC
-,-,TRBJ2-7,TRBV9,CASSVDGLETYEQYF,TGTGCCAGCAGCGTAGACGGACTGGAAACCTACGAGCAGTACTTC
-,-,TRBJ2-2,TRBV18,CASSQQGTLSGGELFF,TGTGCCAGCTCACAACAGGGCACCCTCAGTGGCGGGGAGCTGTTTTTT
-,TRBD1,TRBJ1-3,TRBV24-1,CATSSPDRGGNTIYF,TGTGCCACCAGTTCTCCGGACAGGGGCGGAAACACCATATATTTT
-,-,TRBJ1-2,TRBV18,CASSPGGASFYGYTF,TGTGCCAGCTCACCAGGCGGGGCGAGCTTTTATGGCTACACCTTC
-,-,TRBJ1-2,TRBV11-2,CASSLGRSYGYTF,TGTGCCAGCAGCTTAGGACGGAGTTATGGCTACACCTTC
once,TRBD2,TRBJ2-3,TRBV4-3,CASSQGVPGLAGGPSTDTQYF,TGCGCCAGCAGCCAAGGGGTCCCGGGACTAGCGGGGGGGCCTAGCACAGATACGCAGTATTTT